The 15 T cell receptor beta chains listed next were all sequenced from one sample in a study of Ad26.COV2.S vaccination and SARS-CoV-2 variants. Stated treatment: 19 received Ad26.COV2.S at low or high dose, single or two shots; several received placebo; per-sample allocation not given. Vaccine and placebo recipients were sampled on day 63 after the first injection. Produced via immunoSEQ multiplex PCR; TCRdb's table is partial and in-frame only. The table has hundreds of thousands of clones, roughly 90% seen once. The specimen was peripheral blood, collected in a trial of Ad26.COV2.S vaccine versus placebo. The source of these receptors is a person aged 18 to 65 who received the Ad26.COV2.S COVID-19 vaccine or a placebo.

The chain uses TRBV30 and TRBJ2-1, with D possibly TRBD2 on 5 matching bases. The germline V gene has CDR1 GTSNPN and CDR2 SVGIG (reference sequence). V was pared by 3 bases and J by 3 bases, with 12 bases between. This CDR3 is 14 amino acids long. The CDR3 DNA reads TGTGCCTGGAGGGCTCCCACTAGCTACAATGAGCAGTTCTTC. Translated, it gives CAWRAPTSYNEQFF.

The chain recombines TRBV5-1 with TRBJ2-3; possible D gene TRBD2, 7 bases. Trimming removed 1 base from V and 4 bases from J, with 19 bases in between. The germline CDR1 and CDR2 sequences are SGHRS and YFSETQ. CDR3 size: 17 residues. CDR3 in DNA: TGCGCCAGCAGCTTGCCGGGGGGCCCTCCCTCTCCAGATACGCAGTATTTT. Amino acid sequence: CASSLPGGPPSPDTQYF.

The gene calls are TRBV11-2 and TRBJ2-3; TRBD1 matches at 9 bases. Germline V gene lookup returns CDR1 SGHAT and CDR2 FQNNGV. The trim removed 4 bases at V and 1 base at J, leaving 0 bases unmatched. The CDR3 runs 14 residues. CDR3 protein: CASSWTGGTDTQYF. For the CDR3, the DNA is TGTGCCAGCAGCTGGACAGGGGGCACAGATACGCAGTATTTT. The full variable domain, completed using reference TRBV11-2 and TRBJ2-3, is EAGVAQSPRYKIIEKRQSVAFWCNPISGHATLYWYQQILGQGPKLLIQFQNNGVVDDSQLPKDRFSAERLKGVDSTLKIQPAKLEDSAVYLCASSWTGGTDTQYFGPGTRLTVL.

J is TRBJ2-1 and V is TRBV11-3; no clear D. The germline V gene encodes CDR1 SGHNT and CDR2 YENEEA. V lost 3 bases and J lost 6, with 6 bases in between. The CDR3 is made up of 12 amino acids. CDR3 coding DNA: TGTGCCAGCAGCTTTGGGTCCAATGAGCAGTTCTTC. Encoded protein: CASSFGSNEQFF.

The chain links TRBV30 to TRBJ2-5; 7 bases are a match to TRBD2. The trim removed 3 bases at V and 4 bases at J, leaving 8 bases unmatched. Germline CDR1 and CDR2: GTSNPN and SVGIG (reference sequence). The CDR3 spans 14 residues. The CDR3 DNA reads as TGTGCCTGGAGGGGCGCGGGAGCTGGAGAGACCCAGTACTTC. This sequence encodes CAWRGAGAGETQYF.

This chain links TRBV19 with TRBJ1-1; D call uncertain. The CDR3 loop spans 15 amino acids. V was cut by 3 bases and J by 4 bases, with 15 bases left in between. Germline values: CDR1 LNHDA, CDR2 SQIVND (reference sequence). CDR3 sequence (DNA): TGTGCCAGTAGTATTTGGCGCAGCTTCCCCACTGAAGCTTTCTTT. This sequence encodes CASSIWRSFPTEAFF.

This chain links TRBV19 with TRBJ1-1; D unclear. V gave up 6 bases and J gave up 1 base, with 9 bases separating them. This CDR3 contains 13 residues. Per the germline V gene, CDR1 is LNHDA and CDR2 is SQIVND (reference sequence). As DNA, the CDR3 is TGTGCCAGTAGAAAGCCTTCGAACACTGAAGCTTTCTTT. It codes for CASRKPSNTEAFF.

The chain links TRBV13 to TRBJ2-3; D tentatively fits TRBD1 or TRBD2 (5 bases each). The V and J ends lost 5 bases and 4 bases respectively, with 19 bases between them. The CDR3 length is 16 residues. In germline, CDR1 is PRHDT, CDR2 FYEKMQ (reference sequence). The DNA for the CDR3 is TGTGCCAGCAGCCCCCGGGGCCCAAAGGGCTCAGATACGCAGTATTTT. This codes for CASSPRGPKGSDTQYF.

This chain joins TRBV30 and TRBJ2-7; tentative D call: TRBD1 (5 bases). V gave up 8 bases and J gave up 7 bases, with 21 bases separating them. This CDR3 comprises 13 residues. Per the germline V gene, CDR1 is GTSNPN and CDR2 is SVGIG (reference sequence). Here the CDR3 DNA reads TGTGCCGGAATGACAGCCTATTACGAGGAGCAGTACTTC. Its protein is CAGMTAYYEEQYF.

The chain has TRBV30 and TRBJ2-7, with a possible D match to TRBD1 (6 bases). The germline V gene has CDR1 GTSNPN and CDR2 SVGIG (reference sequence). The CDR3 contains 16 residues. Trimming left V 2 bases short and J 2 bases short, with 19 bases between. The CDR3 DNA reads as TGTGCCTGGAGTAACCCTAACAGGGCCACTACCTACGAGCAGTACTTC. It is translated as CAWSNPNRATTYEQYF.

J is TRBJ2-1 and V is TRBV19, with 7 bases lining up with TRBD2. From germline, CDR1 is LNHDA and CDR2 SQIVND (reference sequence). With 7 bases clipped from V and 4 bases from J, the junction kept 13 bases outside the gene matches. The CDR3 covers 16 residues. CDR3 sequence: CASTLGEGTFYNEQFF. CDR3 nucleotides: TGTGCCAGTACCCTCGGGGAGGGGACCTTTTACAATGAGCAGTTCTTC.

V is TRBV7-9 and J is TRBJ2-3; D gene unclear. The germline V gene has CDR1 SEHNR and CDR2 FQNEAQ (reference sequence). Trimming pared 5 bases from V and 4 bases from J, leaving 10 bases between. The CDR3 spans 13 residues. The CDR3 loop reads CASSPAVSDTQYF. CDR3 in DNA: TGTGCCAGCAGCCCCGCGGTATCAGATACGCAGTATTTT.

The chain couples TRBV28 to TRBJ1-5, with 7 bases fitting TRBD1. Germline V lookup: CDR1 MDHEN, CDR2 SYDVKM. J lost 5 bases, V lost 3 bases, and 4 bases had no gene match. The CDR3 totals 14 residues. The CDR3 reads CASSLRQGDQPQHF. The CDR3 nucleotides read TGTGCCAGCAGTTTGAGGCAGGGGGATCAGCCCCAGCATTTT.

V and J are TRBV11-3 and TRBJ2-2, with 10 bases that match TRBD2. The V segment lost 2 bases and the J segment 3 bases; nucleotides outside the gene matches: 3. Germline values: CDR1 SGHNT, CDR2 YENEEA. This CDR3 is built from 16 residues. This CDR3 reads CASSLRSGRDTGELFF. In nucleotides, the CDR3 is TGTGCCAGCAGCTTAAGAAGCGGGAGGGACACCGGGGAGCTGTTTTTT.

Note on this clone: The identical CDR3 is also encoded by other nucleotide sequences in the sample. The chain uses TRBV19 and TRBJ2-6, with D perhaps matching TRBD1 (6 bases). CDR1 and CDR2 (germline): LNHDA, SQIVND (reference sequence). V gave up 3 bases and J gave up 9 bases, with 15 bases separating them. The CDR3 loop spans 15 amino acids. CDR3 nucleotides: TGTGCCAGTAGTATGACGCTCACAGGGTACAACGTCCTGACTTTC. Translating it yields CASSMTLTGYNVLTF.